This T cell receptor beta chain was found in a study of shared T cell receptors in the human thymus. Here immunoSEQ multiplex PCR was the method, and the copy in TCRdb shows in-frame clones only, minus some. The table has 720,000 or so clones, 75% to 90% seen once. The germline V gene encodes CDR1 LNHDA and CDR2 SQIVND (reference sequence). Unmatched junction bases numbered 12, after V lost 1 base and J lost 5 bases. The CDR3 spans 17 residues. Another study also made use of these data, one on human thymus T cells. That publication notes: Immunologically healthy infants in Finland undergoing congenital heart defect surgery were the donors. It was from resections taken during corrective heart surgery that the thymus tissue came. An apparent bias in V and J gene usage was seen in thymic and blood repertoires. Reports from related research described highly overlapping thymic repertoires among unrelated individuals.

This clonotype was sampled from a girl less than two years old with a congenital heart defect. The sample was thymocytes. This chain joins TRBV19 and TRBJ1-2; 8 positions match TRBD1. The CDR3 coding sequence is TGTGCCAGTAGTATAGGTCCCCAGGGGGCAGATGTATATGGCTACACCTTC. Amino acid sequence: CASSIGPQGADVYGYTF.